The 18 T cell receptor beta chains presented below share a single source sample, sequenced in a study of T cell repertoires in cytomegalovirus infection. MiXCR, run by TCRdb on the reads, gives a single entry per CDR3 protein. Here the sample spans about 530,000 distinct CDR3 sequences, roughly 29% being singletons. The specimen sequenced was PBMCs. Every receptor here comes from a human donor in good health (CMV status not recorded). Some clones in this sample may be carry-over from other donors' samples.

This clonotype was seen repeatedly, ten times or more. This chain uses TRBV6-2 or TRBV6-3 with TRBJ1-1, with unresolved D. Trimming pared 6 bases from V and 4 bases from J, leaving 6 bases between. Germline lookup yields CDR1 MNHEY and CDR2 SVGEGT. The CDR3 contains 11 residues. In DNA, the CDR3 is TGTGCCAGCAGCTCGTCCACTGAAGCTTTCTTT. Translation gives CASSSSTEAFF.

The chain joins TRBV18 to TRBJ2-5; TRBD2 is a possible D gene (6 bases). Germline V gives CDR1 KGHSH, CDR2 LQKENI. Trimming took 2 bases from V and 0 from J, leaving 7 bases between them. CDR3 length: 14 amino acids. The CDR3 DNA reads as TGTGCCAGCTCACCATCTAGCGACCAAGAGACCCAGTACTTC. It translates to CASSPSSDQETQYF.

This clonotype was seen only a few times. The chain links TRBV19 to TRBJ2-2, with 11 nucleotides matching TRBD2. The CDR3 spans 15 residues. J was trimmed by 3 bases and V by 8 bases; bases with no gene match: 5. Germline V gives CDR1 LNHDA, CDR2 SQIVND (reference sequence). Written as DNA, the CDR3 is TGTGCCAGTCGGATAGCGGGAGGGGACACCGGGGAGCTGTTTTTT. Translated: CASRIAGGDTGELFF.

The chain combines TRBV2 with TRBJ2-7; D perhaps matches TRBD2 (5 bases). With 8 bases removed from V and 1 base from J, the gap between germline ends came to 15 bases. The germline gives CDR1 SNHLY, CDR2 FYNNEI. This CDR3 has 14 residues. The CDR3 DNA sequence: TGTGCCAGCCGGAGTCCTAGCATATCCTACGAGCAGTACGTC. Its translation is CASRSPSISYEQYV.

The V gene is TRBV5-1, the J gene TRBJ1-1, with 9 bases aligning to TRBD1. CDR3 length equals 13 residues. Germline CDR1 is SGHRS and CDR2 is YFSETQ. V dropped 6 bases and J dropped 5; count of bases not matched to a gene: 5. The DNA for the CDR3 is TGCGCCAGCATAGGGACAGGGTTAACTGAAGCTTTCTTT. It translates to CASIGTGLTEAFF.

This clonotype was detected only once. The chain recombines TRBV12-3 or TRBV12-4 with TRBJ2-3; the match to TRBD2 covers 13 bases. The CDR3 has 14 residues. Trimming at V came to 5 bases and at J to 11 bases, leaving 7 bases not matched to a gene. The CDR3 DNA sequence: TGTGCCAGCAGTACGGGACTAGCGGGAATGATGCAGTATTTT. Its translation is CASSTGLAGMMQYF.

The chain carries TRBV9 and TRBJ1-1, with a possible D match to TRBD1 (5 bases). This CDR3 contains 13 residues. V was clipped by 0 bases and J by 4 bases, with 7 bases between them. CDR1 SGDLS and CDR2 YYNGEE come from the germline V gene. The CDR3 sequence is CASSVVTATEAFF. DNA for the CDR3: TGTGCCAGCAGCGTAGTGACAGCCACTGAAGCTTTCTTT.

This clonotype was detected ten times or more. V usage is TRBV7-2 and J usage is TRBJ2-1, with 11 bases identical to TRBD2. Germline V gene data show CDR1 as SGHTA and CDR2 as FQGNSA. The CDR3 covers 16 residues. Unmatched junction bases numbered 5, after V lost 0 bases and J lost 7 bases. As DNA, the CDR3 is TGTGCCAGCAGCTTAGCAGGCACTAGCGGGAGAAATGAGCAGTTCTTC. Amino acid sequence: CASSLAGTSGRNEQFF.

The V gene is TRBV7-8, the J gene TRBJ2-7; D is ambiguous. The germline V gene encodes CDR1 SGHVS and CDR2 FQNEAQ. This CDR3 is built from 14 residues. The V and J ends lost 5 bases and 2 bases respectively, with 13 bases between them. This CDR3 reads CASSITSSTYEQYF. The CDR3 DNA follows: TGTGCCAGCAGCATTACAAGCTCTACCTACGAGCAGTACTTC.

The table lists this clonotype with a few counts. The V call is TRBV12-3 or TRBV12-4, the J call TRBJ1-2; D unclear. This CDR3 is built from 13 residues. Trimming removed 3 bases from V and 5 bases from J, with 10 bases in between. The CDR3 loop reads CASSLAGVYGYTF. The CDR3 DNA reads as TGTGCCAGCAGTTTGGCTGGGGTATATGGCTACACCTTC.

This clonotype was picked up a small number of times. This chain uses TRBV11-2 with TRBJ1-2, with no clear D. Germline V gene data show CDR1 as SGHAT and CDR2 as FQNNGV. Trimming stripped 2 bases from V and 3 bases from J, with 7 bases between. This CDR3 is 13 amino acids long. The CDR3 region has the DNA TGTGCCAGCAGCTTACCCCCAGACTATGGCTACACCTTC. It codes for CASSLPPDYGYTF.

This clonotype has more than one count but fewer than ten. The CDR3 nucleotides are TGTGCCAGCAGTGAAGGCGTTGCGGGAGGCAACTACGAGCAGTACGTC. As protein: CASSEGVAGGNYEQYV. The V gene is TRBV2, the J gene TRBJ2-7; 8 bases line up with TRBD2. Germline values: CDR1 SNHLY, CDR2 FYNNEI. Trimming removed 1 base from V and 3 bases from J; junction bases left unmatched: 8. CDR3 size: 16 residues.

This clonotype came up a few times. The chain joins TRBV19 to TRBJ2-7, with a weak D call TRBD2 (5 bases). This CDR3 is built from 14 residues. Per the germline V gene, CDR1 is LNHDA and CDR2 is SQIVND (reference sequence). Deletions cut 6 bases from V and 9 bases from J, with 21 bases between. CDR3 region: CASRRRAGLTGQYF. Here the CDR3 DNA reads TGTGCCAGTAGAAGGCGGGCAGGATTGACGGGGCAGTACTTC.

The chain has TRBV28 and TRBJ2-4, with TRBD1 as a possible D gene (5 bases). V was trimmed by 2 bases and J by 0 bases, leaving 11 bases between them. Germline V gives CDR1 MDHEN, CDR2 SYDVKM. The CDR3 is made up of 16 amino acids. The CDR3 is CASSLRLDKAKNIQYF. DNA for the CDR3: TGTGCCAGCAGTTTAAGATTGGACAAAGCCAAAAACATTCAGTACTTC.

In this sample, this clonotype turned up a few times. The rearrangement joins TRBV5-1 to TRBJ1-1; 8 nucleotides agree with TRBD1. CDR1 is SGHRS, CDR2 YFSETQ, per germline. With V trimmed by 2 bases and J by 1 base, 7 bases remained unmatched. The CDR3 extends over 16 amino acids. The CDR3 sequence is CASSFESQGGNTEAFF. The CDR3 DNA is TGCGCCAGCAGCTTTGAATCACAGGGGGGGAACACTGAAGCTTTCTTT. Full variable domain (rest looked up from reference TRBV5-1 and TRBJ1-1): KAGVTQTPRYLIKTRGQQVTLSCSPISGHRSVSWYQQTPGQGLQFLFEYFSETQRNKGNFPGRFSGRQFSNSRSEMNVSTLELGDSALYLCASSFESQGGNTEAFFGQGTRLTVV.

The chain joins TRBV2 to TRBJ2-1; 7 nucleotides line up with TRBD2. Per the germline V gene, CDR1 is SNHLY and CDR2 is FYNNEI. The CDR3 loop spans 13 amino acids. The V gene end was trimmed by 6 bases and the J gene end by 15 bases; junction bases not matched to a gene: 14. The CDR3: CASSPKRVGGRFF. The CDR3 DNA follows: TGTGCCAGCAGCCCCAAGAGGGTGGGAGGGCGGTTCTTC.

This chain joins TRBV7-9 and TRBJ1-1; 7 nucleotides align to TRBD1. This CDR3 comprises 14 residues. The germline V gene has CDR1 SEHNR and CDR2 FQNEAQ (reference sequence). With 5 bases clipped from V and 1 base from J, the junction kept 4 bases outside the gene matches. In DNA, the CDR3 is TGTGCCAGCAGCCCGACAGGGTGGAACACTGAAGCTTTCTTT. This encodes CASSPTGWNTEAFF.

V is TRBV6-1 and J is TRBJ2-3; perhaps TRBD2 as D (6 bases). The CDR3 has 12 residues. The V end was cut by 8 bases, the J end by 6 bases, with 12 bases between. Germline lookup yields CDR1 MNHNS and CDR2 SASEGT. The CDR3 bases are TGTGCCAGCTTGGAGGGCCCGGATACGCAGTATTTT. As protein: CASLEGPDTQYF.